This TCR beta chain was sequenced during a study of OX40 agonist ivuxolimab in advanced cancers. In germline, CDR1 is MNHNS, CDR2 SASEGT. The J segment lost 3 bases and the V segment lost 2 bases, leaving 4 bases of the junction unmatched. The CDR3 consists of 14 residues. The protocol was immunoSEQ multiplex PCR, while the TCRdb copy is restricted to in-frame clones and leaves out a portion. This repertoire shows more than 85,000 clones, 90% found once; its top ten account for about 0.31%. The chain recombines TRBV6-1 with TRBJ2-7; 7 bases agree with TRBD2. The sequencing used CD4+ or CD8+ T cells sorted from blood, collected in a trial of the OX40 agonist ivuxolimab. The source of this sequence is an adult with an advanced solid tumor such as melanoma, head and neck, liver or kidney cancer. The CDR3 sequence is CASSEREGNYEQYF. The DNA of the CDR3 is TGTGCCAGCAGTGAAAGGGAGGGGAACTACGAGCAGTACTTC.